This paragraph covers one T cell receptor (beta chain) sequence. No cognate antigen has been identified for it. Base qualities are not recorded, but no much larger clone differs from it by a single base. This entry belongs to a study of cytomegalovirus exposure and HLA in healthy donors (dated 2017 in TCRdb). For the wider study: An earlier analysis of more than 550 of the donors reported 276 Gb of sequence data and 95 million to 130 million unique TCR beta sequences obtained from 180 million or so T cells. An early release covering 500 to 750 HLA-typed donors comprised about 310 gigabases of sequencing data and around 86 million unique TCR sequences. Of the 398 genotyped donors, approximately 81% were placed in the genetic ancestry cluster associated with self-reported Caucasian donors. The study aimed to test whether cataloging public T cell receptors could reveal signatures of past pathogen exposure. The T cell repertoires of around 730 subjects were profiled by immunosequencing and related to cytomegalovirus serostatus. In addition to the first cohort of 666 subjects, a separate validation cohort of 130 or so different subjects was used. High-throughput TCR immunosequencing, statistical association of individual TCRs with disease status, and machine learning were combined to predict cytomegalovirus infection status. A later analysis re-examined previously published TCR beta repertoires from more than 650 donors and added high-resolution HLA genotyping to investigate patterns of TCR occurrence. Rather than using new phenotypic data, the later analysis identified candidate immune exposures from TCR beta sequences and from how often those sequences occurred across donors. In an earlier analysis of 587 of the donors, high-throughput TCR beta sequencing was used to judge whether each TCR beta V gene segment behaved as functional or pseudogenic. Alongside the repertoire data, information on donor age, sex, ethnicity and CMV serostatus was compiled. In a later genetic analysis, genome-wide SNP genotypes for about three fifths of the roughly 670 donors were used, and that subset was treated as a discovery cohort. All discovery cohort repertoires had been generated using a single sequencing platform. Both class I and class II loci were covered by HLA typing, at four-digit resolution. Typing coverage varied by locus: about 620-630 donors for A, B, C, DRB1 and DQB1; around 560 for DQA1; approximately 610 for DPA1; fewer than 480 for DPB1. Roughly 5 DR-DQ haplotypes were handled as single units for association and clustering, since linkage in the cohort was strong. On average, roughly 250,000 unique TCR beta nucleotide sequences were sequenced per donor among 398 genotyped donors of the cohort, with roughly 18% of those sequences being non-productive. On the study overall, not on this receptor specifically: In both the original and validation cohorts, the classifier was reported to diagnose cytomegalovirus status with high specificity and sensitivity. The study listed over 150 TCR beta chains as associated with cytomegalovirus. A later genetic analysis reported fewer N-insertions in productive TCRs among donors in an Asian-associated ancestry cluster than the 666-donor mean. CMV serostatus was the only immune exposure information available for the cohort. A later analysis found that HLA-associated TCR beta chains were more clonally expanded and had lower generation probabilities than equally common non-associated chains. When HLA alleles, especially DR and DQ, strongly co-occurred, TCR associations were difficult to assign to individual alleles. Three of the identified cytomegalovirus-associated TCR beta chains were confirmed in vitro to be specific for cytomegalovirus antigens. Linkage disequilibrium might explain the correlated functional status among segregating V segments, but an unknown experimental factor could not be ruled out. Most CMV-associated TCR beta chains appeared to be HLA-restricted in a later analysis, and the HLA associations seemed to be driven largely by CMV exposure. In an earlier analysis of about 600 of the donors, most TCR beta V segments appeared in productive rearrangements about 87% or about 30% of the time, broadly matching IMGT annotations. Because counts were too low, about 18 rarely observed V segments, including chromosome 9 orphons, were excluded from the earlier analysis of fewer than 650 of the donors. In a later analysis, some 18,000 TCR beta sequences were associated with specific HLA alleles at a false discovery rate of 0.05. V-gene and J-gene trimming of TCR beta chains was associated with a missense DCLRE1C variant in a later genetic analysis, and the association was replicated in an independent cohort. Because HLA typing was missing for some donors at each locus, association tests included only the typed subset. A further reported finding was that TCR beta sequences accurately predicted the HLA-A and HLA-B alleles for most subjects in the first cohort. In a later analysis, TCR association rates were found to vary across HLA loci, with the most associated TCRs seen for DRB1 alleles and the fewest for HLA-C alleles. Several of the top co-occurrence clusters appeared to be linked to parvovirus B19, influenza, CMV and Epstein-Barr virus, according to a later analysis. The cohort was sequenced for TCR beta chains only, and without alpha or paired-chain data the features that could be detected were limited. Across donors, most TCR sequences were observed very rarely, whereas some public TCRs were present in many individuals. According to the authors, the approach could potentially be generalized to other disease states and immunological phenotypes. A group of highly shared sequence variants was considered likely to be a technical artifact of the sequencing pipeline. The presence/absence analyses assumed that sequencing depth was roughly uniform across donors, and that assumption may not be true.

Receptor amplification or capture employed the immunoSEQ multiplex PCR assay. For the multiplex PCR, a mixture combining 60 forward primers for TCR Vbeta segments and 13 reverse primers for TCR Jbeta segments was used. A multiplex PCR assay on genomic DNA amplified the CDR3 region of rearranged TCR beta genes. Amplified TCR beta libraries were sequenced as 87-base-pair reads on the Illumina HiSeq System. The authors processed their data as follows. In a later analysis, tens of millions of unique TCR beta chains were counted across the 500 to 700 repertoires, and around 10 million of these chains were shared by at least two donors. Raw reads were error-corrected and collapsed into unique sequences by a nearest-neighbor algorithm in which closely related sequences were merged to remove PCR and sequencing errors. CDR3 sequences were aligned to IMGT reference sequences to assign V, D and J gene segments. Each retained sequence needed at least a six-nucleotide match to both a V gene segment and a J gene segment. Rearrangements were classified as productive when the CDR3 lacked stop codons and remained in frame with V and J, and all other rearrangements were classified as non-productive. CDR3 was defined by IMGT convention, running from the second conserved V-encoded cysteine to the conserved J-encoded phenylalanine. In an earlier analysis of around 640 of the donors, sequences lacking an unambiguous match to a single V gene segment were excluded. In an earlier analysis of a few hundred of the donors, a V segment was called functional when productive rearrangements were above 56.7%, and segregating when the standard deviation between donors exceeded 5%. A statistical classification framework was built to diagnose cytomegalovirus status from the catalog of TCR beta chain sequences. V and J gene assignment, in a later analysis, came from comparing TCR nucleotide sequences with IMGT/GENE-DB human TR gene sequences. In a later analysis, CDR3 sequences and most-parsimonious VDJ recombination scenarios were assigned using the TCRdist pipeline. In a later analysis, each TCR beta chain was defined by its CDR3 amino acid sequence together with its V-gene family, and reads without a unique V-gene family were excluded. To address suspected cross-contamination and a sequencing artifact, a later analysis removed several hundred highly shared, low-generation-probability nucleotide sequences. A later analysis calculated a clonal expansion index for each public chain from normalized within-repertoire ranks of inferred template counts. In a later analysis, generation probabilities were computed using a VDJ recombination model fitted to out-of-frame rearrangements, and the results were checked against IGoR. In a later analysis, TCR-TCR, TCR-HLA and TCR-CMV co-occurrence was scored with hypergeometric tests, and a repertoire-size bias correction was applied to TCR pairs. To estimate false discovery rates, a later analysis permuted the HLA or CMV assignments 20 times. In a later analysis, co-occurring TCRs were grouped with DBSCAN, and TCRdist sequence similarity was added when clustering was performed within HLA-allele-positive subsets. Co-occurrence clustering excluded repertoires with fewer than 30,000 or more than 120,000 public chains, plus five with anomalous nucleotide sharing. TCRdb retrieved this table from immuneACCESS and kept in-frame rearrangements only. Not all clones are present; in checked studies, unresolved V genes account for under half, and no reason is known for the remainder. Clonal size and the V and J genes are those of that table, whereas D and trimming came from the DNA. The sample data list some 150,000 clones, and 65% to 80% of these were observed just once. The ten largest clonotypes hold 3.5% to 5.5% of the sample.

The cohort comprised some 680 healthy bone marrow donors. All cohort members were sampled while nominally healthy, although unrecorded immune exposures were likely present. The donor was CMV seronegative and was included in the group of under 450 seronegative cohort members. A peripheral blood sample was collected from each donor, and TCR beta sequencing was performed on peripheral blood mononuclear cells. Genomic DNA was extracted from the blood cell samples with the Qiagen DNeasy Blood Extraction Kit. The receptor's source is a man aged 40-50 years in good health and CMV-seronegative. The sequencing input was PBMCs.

The DNA sequence is given as TGTGCCAGCAGCTTGGCCCCTGGGACAGGAAGGTTTCGGTACACCTTC. This translates into CASSLAPGTGRFRYTF. Rearrangement joined TRBV5-5 to TRBJ1-2, with 8 central nucleotides matching TRBD1. The germline V and J ends show losses of 0 bases and 11 bases respectively, and no gene match explains 15 bases of the junction. The CDR3 goes from the cysteine to the phenylalanine over 16 residues. Only the CDR3 DNA stays, 48 bases, in frame from base 1. For CDR1 and CDR2, the germline V gene (reference sequence) lists SGHKS and YYEKEE.